This record concerns one T cell receptor beta chain sequence. CDR3 size: 15 residues. Trimming shortened V by 5 bases and J by 6 bases, and 17 bases separated the two germline ends. In germline, CDR1 is LNHDA, CDR2 SQIVND (reference sequence). This sample was included in a study of blood T cell repertoires in COVID-19. The data were produced by immunoSEQ multiplex PCR, yet TCRdb's version contains in-frame clones alone and is incomplete. The data hold 150,000 to 160,000 clones, with about 89% observed a single time. V is TRBV19 and J is TRBJ1-5, with D unclear. This TCR was recovered from a man over 45 with acute or convalescent COVID-19. The specimen was peripheral blood. The CDR3 region has the DNA TGTGCCAGTAGTCTGGCAGGTTCTAACGGTCAGCCCCAGCATTTT. This encodes CASSLAGSNGQPQHF. The full variable domain, completed using reference TRBV19 and TRBJ1-5, is DGGITQSPKYLFRKEGQNVTLSCEQNLNHDAMYWYRQDPGQGLRLIYYSQIVNDFQKGDIAEGYSVSREKKESFPLTVTSAQKNPTAFYLCASSLAGSNGQPQHFGDGTRLSIL.